This passage covers 18 T cell receptor beta chains from one sample sequenced in a study of response to subunit inactivated influenza vaccine. MiXCR, run by TCRdb on the RT-PCR reads, gives a single entry per CDR3 protein. Among about 620,000 distinct CDR3 sequences listed, approximately 12% were seen once. The sequences come from PBMCs from blood, collected on the day of vaccination. The receptors derive from a man aged 45-60 years who received an inactivated influenza vaccine.

The V call is TRBV29-1, the J call TRBJ1-6; 7 positions match TRBD1. The CDR3 has 13 residues. CDR1 and CDR2 (germline): SQVTM, ANQGSEA. Unmatched junction bases numbered 5, after V lost 6 bases and J lost 6 bases. The CDR3 is CSVRTGFNSPLHF. DNA for the CDR3: TGCAGCGTCCGGACAGGTTTTAATTCACCCCTCCACTTT.

This clonotype was counted ten times or more. This chain links TRBV20-1 with TRBJ1-4; no clear D. The V end lost 4 bases, the J end lost 5 bases, and 5 bases lay between the germline ends. Germline lookup yields CDR1 DFQATT and CDR2 SNEGSKA (reference sequence). CDR3 length: 11 residues. The CDR3 reads CSAKANEKLFF. The CDR3 coding sequence is TGCAGTGCTAAAGCCAATGAAAAACTGTTTTTT.

This chain uses TRBV12-3 or TRBV12-4 with TRBJ2-1; TRBD2 aligns across 8 bases. The CDR3 spans 16 residues. Trimming cost V 1 base and J 4 bases; bases outside gene matches: 6. CDR3 sequence: CASSLGPGGAYNEQFF. CDR3 in DNA: TGTGCCAGCAGTTTAGGCCCGGGAGGGGCGTACAATGAGCAGTTCTTC.

V gene TRBV10-3 combines with J gene TRBJ2-7; 7 positions agree with TRBD1. This CDR3 region has 14 residues. Trimming cost V 3 bases and J 6 bases; bases outside gene matches: 8. Germline CDR1 and CDR2: ENHRY and SYGVKD. CDR3 DNA: TGTGCCATCAGTGAAGAACAGGGGAATCGCGAGCAGTACTTC. Its translation: CAISEEQGNREQYF.

The V gene is TRBV7-2, the J gene TRBJ2-5; 11 nucleotides align to TRBD2. The junction had 12 bases not matched to a gene; V was cut back by 7 bases and J by 5 bases. The CDR3 runs to 16 residues. CDR1 and CDR2 (germline): SGHTA, FQGNSA. This CDR3 reads CASTASGRNRGETQYF. CDR3 coding DNA: TGTGCCAGCACGGCTAGCGGGAGGAATCGAGGGGAGACCCAGTACTTC.

This clonotype was recorded a few times. The rearrangement joins TRBV24-1 to TRBJ2-5; 7 bases agree with TRBD1. Trimming cost V 4 bases and J 5 bases; bases outside gene matches: 12. The V gene's germline CDR1 is KGHDR and CDR2 SFDVKD. CDR3 length equals 16 residues. For the CDR3, the DNA is TGTGCCACCAGTGAGACGGGACAGCTTACGGGGGAGACCCAGTACTTC. This encodes CATSETGQLTGETQYF.

In this sample, this clonotype turned up a few times. The CDR3 DNA is TGTGCCAGCAGTTCCTCCCCGGGGCCCTCCTACGAGCAGTACTTC. It codes for CASSSSPGPSYEQYF. The chain joins TRBV12-3 or TRBV12-4 to TRBJ2-7, with D possibly called TRBD1 or TRBD2 (5 bases each). V was pared by 4 bases and J by 0 bases, with 13 bases between. The CDR3 consists of 15 residues.

About this clonotype: A read error may explain this, as a much larger clone is one base away. The chain is built from TRBV6-4 and TRBJ2-1, with 7 bases aligning to TRBD1. With 5 bases clipped from V and 0 bases from J, the junction kept 1 base outside the gene matches. The CDR3 has 14 amino acids. Germline V CDR1 and CDR2: MRHNA, SNTAGT. The CDR3 bases are TGTGCCAGCAGTTGGGACAGCTCCTACAATGAGCAGTTCTTC. As protein: CASSWDSSYNEQFF.

The V and J genes are TRBV4-2 and TRBJ1-2, with D perhaps matching TRBD1 (6 bases). The CDR3 spans 15 residues. Trimming removed 0 bases at V and 4 bases at J, with 12 bases between. Per the germline V gene, CDR1 is LGHNA and CDR2 is YNFKEQ. The CDR3 DNA sequence: TGTGCCAGCAGCCAAGATGGGGGCGAGGGCTATGGCTACACCTTC. Residues: CASSQDGGEGYGYTF.

This clonotype was found a few times. V usage is TRBV7-2 and J usage is TRBJ2-3; D might be TRBD2 (7 bases). The germline V gene has CDR1 SGHTA and CDR2 FQGNSA. The V end lost 9 bases, the J end lost 4 bases, and 20 bases lay between the germline ends. The CDR3 runs 15 residues. CDR3 DNA: TGTGCCAGTACAACACGGGGGGCAGGGGCAGATACGCAGTATTTT. Translated, it gives CASTTRGAGADTQYF.

Many counts were recorded for this clonotype. The rearrangement uses TRBV10-3 and TRBJ2-7, with 8 positions matching TRBD1. The CDR3 contains 14 residues. Germline V gives CDR1 ENHRY, CDR2 SYGVKD. J lost 4 bases, V lost 3 bases, and 5 bases had no gene match. The CDR3, as DNA: TGTGCCATCAGTGACAGGACAGGGAAGTACGAGCAGTACTTC. As protein: CAISDRTGKYEQYF.

The rearrangement links TRBV12-3 or TRBV12-4 to TRBJ2-2, with 9 bases matching TRBD1. This CDR3 region has 15 residues. With V trimmed by 5 bases and J by 4 bases, 5 bases remained unmatched. This CDR3 reads CASSIGTGRTGELFF. For the CDR3, the DNA is TGTGCCAGCAGTATCGGGACAGGGCGCACCGGGGAGCTGTTTTTT.

This clonotype was observed a few times. The rearrangement joins TRBV6-2 or TRBV6-3 to TRBJ2-5; the match to TRBD2 covers 10 bases. With 6 bases clipped from V and 1 base from J, the junction kept 2 bases outside the gene matches. The CDR3 spans 14 residues. CDR1 and CDR2 (germline): MNHEY, SVGEGT. The DNA of the CDR3 is TGTGCCAGCAGACTAGCGGGGTTCCAAGAGACCCAGTACTTC. Its translation is CASRLAGFQETQYF.

This clonotype was observed a few times. The J gene is TRBJ2-1, the V gene TRBV11-3; 12 bases match TRBD1. After removal of 5 bases from V and 7 bases from J, the junction contained 6 bases not matched to a gene. The CDR3 length is 15 residues. CDR1 is SGHNT, CDR2 YENEEA, per germline. As DNA, the CDR3 is TGTGCCAGCAGCCCAGGGACAGGGGGCAAAAATGAGCAGTTCTTC. It specifies CASSPGTGGKNEQFF. The full variable domain, its missing parts supplied by reference TRBV11-3 and TRBJ2-1, is EAGVVQSPRYKIIEKKQPVAFWCNPISGHNTLYWYLQNLGQGPELLIRYENEEAVDDSQLPKDRFSAERLKGVDSTLKIQPAELGDSAVYLCASSPGTGGKNEQFFGPGTRLTVL.

This clonotype was counted ten times or more. This chain links TRBV4-2 with TRBJ1-5, with 10 bases identical to TRBD1. Germline V CDR1 and CDR2: LGHNA, YNFKEQ. The junction had 4 bases not matched to a gene; V was cut back by 1 base and J by 7 bases. This CDR3 is built from 15 residues. The CDR3 loop is CASSQGGTGDQPQHF. CDR3 nucleotide sequence: TGTGCCAGCAGCCAAGGGGGGACAGGGGACCAGCCCCAGCATTTT.

V gene TRBV4-2 combines with J gene TRBJ2-6, with 11 bases lining up with TRBD1. The CDR3 loop spans 22 amino acids. The V segment lost 0 bases and the J segment 4 bases; nucleotides outside the gene matches: 17. The germline gives CDR1 LGHNA, CDR2 YNFKEQ. CDR3 nucleotide sequence: TGTGCCAGCAGCCAAGACCTTACGATCCCGGGACAGGGGGGATTCGGGGCCAACGTCCTGACTTTC. It yields the protein CASSQDLTIPGQGGFGANVLTF.

In its sample, this clonotype was seen many times. This rearrangement joins TRBV14 to TRBJ1-2; weak D call: TRBD1 (6 bases). Germline CDR1 SGHDN, CDR2 FVKESK. Trimming left V 4 bases short and J 10 bases short, with 13 bases between. The CDR3 loop spans 12 amino acids. The CDR3 region has the DNA TGTGCCAGCAGCCTAGGCGGGACATTCTACACCTTC. This encodes CASSLGGTFYTF.

The chain recombines TRBV20-1 with TRBJ2-7; 15 bases are a match to TRBD2. The CDR3 is made up of 17 amino acids. V shed 2 bases and J 3 bases; nucleotides not matched to a gene: 8. CDR1 is DFQATT and CDR2 is SNEGSKA in the germline V gene (reference sequence). The CDR3 DNA reads TGCAGTGCTAGATCTCCGGGACTAGCGGGAGGCTTCTACGAGCAGTACTTC. This gives the protein CSARSPGLAGGFYEQYF.